The 30 T cell receptor beta chains presented below share a single source sample, sequenced in a study of T cell repertoires in aging, cancer and after chemotherapy. A mixed TRB-A/B primer pool amplified rearranged TRB by multiplex touch-down PCR. One entry per CDR3 protein results from TCRdb running MiXCR on the multiplex PCR reads. Of about 4,800 distinct CDR3 sequences listed, 26% are singletons. The template was genomic DNA from peripheral blood, not RNA. Sequencing used blood. The receptors come from a human donor with a blood cancer.

This sequence joins TRBV6-4 and TRBJ2-2; D may be TRBD1 or TRBD2 (5 bases each). The V gene lost 7 bases and the J gene lost 0 bases, with 9 bases spanning the gap. Germline V gene lookup returns CDR1 MRHNA and CDR2 SNTAGT. The CDR3 is 14 amino acids. The CDR3 DNA follows: TGTGCCAGCAAGAGGGGAGCGAACACCGGGGAGCTGTTTTTT. It specifies CASKRGANTGELFF.

This clonotype was recorded once. One end of the junction fails to match germline, which may point to a read error. V is TRBV5-4 and J is TRBJ2-1; 7 bases are shared with TRBD2. Germline V gives CDR1 SGHNT, CDR2 YYREEE (reference sequence). This CDR3 is built from 15 residues. The CDR3 region has the DNA TGCGCCAGCAGCTTGGGGGGGGGAGCGGGCAATGGGCAGTTCTTC. This encodes CASSLGGGAGNGQFF. The full variable domain, rest sourced from reference TRBV5-4 and TRBJ2-1, is ETGVTQSPTHLIKTRGQQVTLRCSSQSGHNTVSWYQQALGQGPQFIFQYYREEENGRGNFPPRFSGLQFPNYSSELNVNALELDDSALYLCASSLGGGAGNGQFFGPGTRLTVL.

This clonotype occurred once. The chain is built from TRBV4-1 and TRBJ2-5, with 9 bases identical to TRBD2. The CDR3 runs 17 residues. CDR1 and CDR2 from the germline V gene are MGHRA and YSYEKL. The V segment lost 1 base and the J segment 4 bases; nucleotides outside the gene matches: 10. The CDR3 region is CASSQAASGIGGETQYF. As DNA, the CDR3 is TGCGCCAGCAGCCAAGCCGCTAGCGGGATTGGGGGAGAGACCCAGTACTTC.

The table lists this clonotype with a few counts. This sequence joins TRBV7-2 and TRBJ2-3; 7 bases fit TRBD2. Trimming took 5 bases from V and 4 from J; bases not matched to a gene: 12. Looked up from germline, CDR1 is SGHTA and CDR2 is FQGNSA. The CDR3 has 16 amino acids. The chain's CDR3 is CASSKTAGVKADTQYF. For the CDR3, the DNA is TGTGCCAGCAGCAAGACGGCGGGAGTTAAGGCAGATACGCAGTATTTT.

This chain connects TRBV4-2 to TRBJ1-4; unclear D gene. Per the germline V gene, CDR1 is LGHNA and CDR2 is YNFKEQ. The CDR3 covers 16 residues. The V and J ends lost 0 bases and 2 bases respectively, with 10 bases between them. CDR3 coding DNA: TGTGCCAGCAGCCAAGAGGGAGTAGGGACTAATGAAAAACTGTTTTTT. This codes for CASSQEGVGTNEKLFF.

This clonotype was picked up a small number of times. The V call is TRBV7-9, the J call TRBJ1-4; TRBD1 is a possible D gene (5 bases). The length of the CDR3 is 14 residues. Between the trimmed V and J ends, which lost 3 bases and 7 bases, there was a span of 12 bases. Germline CDR1 and CDR2: SEHNR and FQNEAQ (reference sequence). The chain's CDR3 is CASSLGGTGEKLFF. CDR3 nucleotide sequence: TGTGCCAGCAGCTTGGGGGGTACAGGTGAAAAACTGTTTTTT.

The rearrangement links TRBV15 to TRBJ2-7; either TRBD1 or TRBD2 may fit D (5 bases each). Trimming took off 2 bases at V and 1 base at J, with 12 bases between the two ends. In germline, CDR1 is LNHNV, CDR2 YYDKDF (reference sequence). The CDR3 loop spans 15 amino acids. Written as DNA, the CDR3 is TGTGCCACCAGCAGAACCGGGACCTTGTCCTACGAGCAGTACTTC. This sequence encodes CATSRTGTLSYEQYF.

There are a few counts of this clonotype. This rearrangement joins TRBV10-3 to TRBJ2-7; D not certain. The V end lost 2 bases, the J end lost 5 bases, and 4 bases lay between the germline ends. CDR3 size: 11 residues. From germline, CDR1 is ENHRY and CDR2 SYGVKD. The CDR3 loop reads CAISEVNEQYF. For the CDR3, the DNA is TGTGCCATCAGTGAGGTTAACGAGCAGTACTTC.

The chain joins TRBV4-1 to TRBJ2-7; 9 positions agree with TRBD2. Germline values: CDR1 MGHRA, CDR2 YSYEKL. The CDR3 is made up of 18 amino acids. V gave up 0 bases and J gave up 4 bases; unmatched junction bases: 13. The CDR3 sequence: CASSQDGPRREGRYEQYF. CDR3 bases: TGCGCCAGCAGCCAAGATGGGCCTAGGCGGGAGGGCCGGTACGAGCAGTACTTC.

This clonotype was counted a few times. V usage is TRBV7-9 and J usage is TRBJ2-2; TRBD2 might be the D (6 bases). This CDR3 contains 14 residues. Germline-derived CDR1 and CDR2 are SEHNR and FQNEAQ (reference sequence). Between the trimmed V and J ends, which lost 2 bases and 4 bases, there was a span of 8 bases. CDR3 DNA sequence: TGTGCCAGCAGCTTACGCGGGGTCACCGGGGAGCTGTTTTTT. It is translated as CASSLRGVTGELFF.

Notes on this clonotype: With a much larger clone just one base away, this may be a read error. The V gene is TRBV11-1, the J gene TRBJ2-1; unclear D gene. V dropped 3 bases and J dropped 3 bases, with 15 bases sitting between them. Germline-derived CDR1 and CDR2 are SGHAT and FQDESV (reference sequence). The CDR3 length is 16 residues. CDR3 sequence: CASSLLRVSHYNEQFF. The CDR3 coding sequence is TGTGCCAGCAGCTTGCTTAGAGTGAGCCACTACAATGAGCAGTTCTTC.

This chain connects TRBV6-2 or TRBV6-3 to TRBJ2-7; D perhaps matches TRBD2 (6 bases). Trimming stripped 7 bases from V and 7 bases from J, with 17 bases between. The germline CDR1 and CDR2 sequences are MNHEY and SVGEGT. There are 13 residues in the CDR3. CDR3 sequence: CASTIRDSGEQYF. The DNA of the CDR3 is TGTGCCAGCACCATTCGGGACTCAGGGGAGCAGTACTTC.

This clonotype was seen a few times. The chain carries TRBV6-4 and TRBJ2-1; the match to TRBD2 covers 11 bases. CDR3 length equals 15 residues. The V gene's germline CDR1 is MRHNA and CDR2 SNTAGT. Trimming took 5 bases from V and 4 from J; bases not matched to a gene: 4. The CDR3 DNA follows: TGTGCCAGCAGTCCCGGGACTAGCGGTTACAATGAGCAGTTCTTC. Encoded protein: CASSPGTSGYNEQFF.

The V and J genes are TRBV6-5 and TRBJ2-7, with D unresolved. The V gene's germline CDR1 is MNHEY and CDR2 SVGAGI. V was cut by 0 bases and J by 2 bases, with 14 bases left in between. The CDR3 has 16 residues. The CDR3 spells CASSYSFRSTTYEQYF. CDR3 bases: TGTGCCAGCAGTTACTCTTTTCGGTCGACCACCTACGAGCAGTACTTC.

The chain links TRBV6-5 to TRBJ1-5, with TRBD1 matching over 11 bases. The V gene's germline CDR1 is MNHEY and CDR2 SVGAGI. The ends lost 4 bases at V and 5 bases at J; junction bases unmatched: 4. The CDR3 consists of 15 residues. This CDR3 reads CASSSDRGLDQPQHF. CDR3 coding DNA: TGTGCCAGCAGTTCGGACAGGGGGCTTGATCAGCCCCAGCATTTT.

The rearrangement links TRBV12-3 or TRBV12-4 to TRBJ2-1; D uncertain. The CDR3 is 13 residues long. Trimming took 2 bases from V and 8 from J, leaving 10 bases between them. The chain's CDR3 is CASSLRHRYEQFF. CDR3 nucleotides: TGTGCCAGCAGTTTACGGCACCGGTATGAGCAGTTCTTC.

V gene TRBV7-9 combines with J gene TRBJ2-1, with D hard to call. The CDR3 consists of 11 residues. Per germline, CDR1 SEHNR and CDR2 FQNEAQ (reference sequence). V was trimmed by 5 bases and J by 9 bases, leaving 8 bases between them. The CDR3 spells CASSLLTEQFF. The CDR3, as DNA: TGTGCCAGCAGCCTTCTCACTGAGCAGTTCTTC.

The rearrangement uses TRBV6-5 and TRBJ2-7, with 10 bases that match TRBD2. V shed 0 bases and J 2 bases; nucleotides not matched to a gene: 4. This CDR3 contains 16 residues. Per the germline V gene, CDR1 is MNHEY and CDR2 is SVGAGI. The CDR3 region is CASSYSITSGAYEQYF. The CDR3 DNA follows: TGTGCCAGCAGTTACTCGATTACTAGCGGGGCCTACGAGCAGTACTTC.

With respect to this clonotype: The CDR3 ends on some other residue instead of the conserved phenylalanine or tryptophan, so this is likely a read error. The DNA is omitted, as the CDR3 cannot be located on it reliably, and the CDR3 follows TCRdb's listing. The chain couples TRBV5-6 to TRBJ2-1; the D call TRBD1 from the table was never checked on the DNA. The germline V gene encodes CDR1 SGHDT and CDR2 YYEEEE. The CDR3 comprises 17 residues, both ends counted. The CDR3 sequence: CASSLPIAGGPNNEEFS.

The gene calls are TRBV18 and TRBJ1-2; D is ambiguous. The CDR3 has 15 residues. V was clipped by 0 bases and J by 8 bases, with 16 bases between them. Germline V lookup: CDR1 KGHSH, CDR2 LQKENI. The CDR3 bases are TGTGCCAGCTCACCACCGTATAAAGGAAATCGAGGCTACACCTTC. Amino acid sequence: CASSPPYKGNRGYTF.

The rearrangement joins TRBV7-9 to TRBJ2-3; D gene unclear. The V and J ends lost 5 bases and 6 bases respectively, with 9 bases between them. CDR1 is SEHNR and CDR2 is FQNEAQ in the germline V gene (reference sequence). The CDR3 runs 12 residues. Here the CDR3 DNA reads TGTGCCAGCAGCGTGACCTCGGATACGCAGTATTTT. It encodes CASSVTSDTQYF.

V gene TRBV5-6 combines with J gene TRBJ2-7, with 9 bases matching TRBD2. Germline assignment: CDR1 SGHDT and CDR2 YYEEEE. J was trimmed by 3 bases and V by 1 base; bases with no gene match: 8. This CDR3 comprises 16 residues. The CDR3 DNA sequence: TGTGCCAGCAGCTTGCTTCCTAGCGGGACATACTACGAGCAGTACTTC. Amino acids: CASSLLPSGTYYEQYF.

V usage is TRBV15 and J usage is TRBJ2-7; perhaps TRBD1 as D (6 bases). Deletions cut 0 bases from V and 5 bases from J, with 14 bases between. Looked up from germline, CDR1 is LNHNV and CDR2 is YYDKDF (reference sequence). The CDR3 is 15 residues long. The CDR3 is CATSRDGGPTNEQYF. CDR3 sequence (DNA): TGTGCCACCAGCAGAGATGGGGGCCCCACTAACGAGCAGTACTTC.

The rearrangement uses TRBV10-3 and TRBJ1-2; D is ambiguous. Germline CDR1 reads ENHRY; CDR2 reads SYGVKD. V was clipped by 3 bases and J by 2 bases, with 10 bases between them. The CDR3 runs 14 residues. Here the CDR3 reads CAISERTANYGYTF. CDR3 sequence (DNA): TGTGCCATCAGTGAAAGGACCGCCAACTATGGCTACACCTTC.

The gene calls are TRBV20-1 and TRBJ2-3; D not resolved. CDR3 length equals 14 residues. Trimming shortened V by 4 bases and J by 5 bases, and 16 bases separated the two germline ends. CDR1 is DFQATT and CDR2 is SNEGSKA in the germline V gene (reference sequence). Here the CDR3 reads CSATAPPHRDTQYF. In nucleotides, the CDR3 is TGCAGTGCTACGGCTCCCCCCCACAGAGATACGCAGTATTTT.

The genes are TRBV20-1 and TRBJ2-7; 13 nucleotides line up with TRBD2. V shed 3 bases, J shed 4 bases, and the junction held 12 bases outside the gene matches. From germline, CDR1 is DFQATT and CDR2 SNEGSKA (reference sequence). This CDR3 is built from 17 residues. CDR3 DNA: TGCAGTGCTAGTCCACTAACGGGACTAGCGGGGAATTACGAGCAGTACTTC. It encodes CSASPLTGLAGNYEQYF.

The chain couples TRBV6-6 to TRBJ1-2, with 8 bases identical to TRBD1. The CDR3 is 15 amino acids. CDR1 is MNHNY and CDR2 is SVGAGI in the germline V gene (reference sequence). Unmatched junction bases numbered 14, after V lost 7 bases and J lost 7 bases. The CDR3 sequence: CASTSGGQGAGGYTF. In DNA, the CDR3 is TGTGCCAGCACCTCCGGGGGGCAGGGGGCTGGTGGCTACACCTTC.

V usage is TRBV27 and J usage is TRBJ1-3; possible D gene TRBD1, 6 bases. The length of the CDR3 is 15 residues. The germline CDR1 and CDR2 sequences are MNHEY and SMNVEV (reference sequence). V was clipped by 5 bases and J by 0 bases, with 11 bases between them. The chain's CDR3 is CASSTTGSSGNTIYF. As DNA, the CDR3 is TGTGCCAGCAGTACAACAGGGAGCTCTGGAAACACCATATATTTT.

Of note for this clonotype: One base away lies a much larger clone, so this may be a sequencing read error. V usage is TRBV7-9 and J usage is TRBJ2-5; 7 bases are a match to TRBD1. In germline, CDR1 is SEHNR, CDR2 FQNEAQ (reference sequence). After removal of 5 bases from V and 4 bases from J, the junction contained 10 bases not matched to a gene. The CDR3 loop spans 15 amino acids. This CDR3 is CASSARDRIRETQYF. The CDR3 DNA is TGTGCCAGCAGCGCTCGGGACAGAATCCGAGAGACCCAGTACTTC.

Worth noting for this clonotype: The conserved phenylalanine or tryptophan normally closing the CDR3 is absent here, so this likely arose from a read error. J is TRBJ2-3 and V is TRBV27; maybe TRBD2 (6 bases). The ends were cut back, 8 bases at V and 9 bases at J, with 12 bases in the middle. CDR1 and CDR2 (germline): MNHEY, SMNVEV (reference sequence). The CDR3 runs to 11 residues. The CDR3 here is CASRERRTQYL. The CDR3 DNA reads as TGTGCCAGCCGGGAGCGGCGCACGCAGTATCTT.